This is a list of T cell receptor beta chains from one sample in a study of beta chain features in type 1 diabetes. Libraries were prepared by immunoSEQ multiplex PCR; TCRdb keeps only in-frame clonotypes and omits some of them. The sample has 810,000 or so clones; about a sixth are singletons. Sequenced: naive CD4+ T cells from blood. Receptors originate from a woman under 30 in good health. The CDR3 runs from the conserved cysteine through the conserved F or W. D genes are given only for firm matches. Clone size, where shown, is once, few, many, or a class for clones that have expanded.

>few|-|TRBV6-5|TRBJ2-7
TGTGCCAGCAGCGTAACAGGGTCCTACGAGCAGTACTTC
CASSVTGSYEQYF
>-|TRBD2|TRBV7-9|TRBJ2-1
TGTGCCAGCAGCTTAATGGGACTAGCGGGAGGTAGTGAGCAGTTCTTC
CASSLMGLAGGSEQFF
>-|-|TRBV20-1|TRBJ2-7
TGCAGTGCCAACCGATATTCCGAGCAGTACTTC
CSANRYSEQYF
>-|-|TRBV28|TRBJ2-7
TGTGCCAGCAGTTTCGCTCGGGACTACGAGCAGTACTTC
CASSFARDYEQYF
>-|TRBD2|TRBV7-2|TRBJ2-3
TGTGCCAGCAGCGGCGGACTAGCGGGATACTCAGATACGCAGTATTTT
CASSGGLAGYSDTQYF
>-|-|TRBV11-3|TRBJ2-1
TGTGCCAGCAGCTTAGAGGGACTTTCGGGGGAGCAGTTCTTC
CASSLEGLSGEQFF
>-|-|TRBV4-2|TRBJ2-1
TGTGCCAGCAGCCACCCATCATCGCTCTACAATGAGCAGTTCTTC
CASSHPSSLYNEQFF
>-|-|TRBV28|TRBJ1-2
TGTGCCAGCAGTTCTTGGAACAGGAATTTCTATGGCTACACCTTC
CASSSWNRNFYGYTF
>few|-|TRBV19|TRBJ2-7
TGTGCCAGTAGGGCCACCGAGAGGGCCTACGAGCAGTACTTC
CASRATERAYEQYF
>-|-|TRBV11-2|TRBJ1-1
TGTGCCAGCAGCCCGATGGGAGGGGTTGGCACTGAAGCTTTCTTT
CASSPMGGVGTEAFF
>-|-|TRBV7-2|TRBJ2-6
TGTGCCAGCAGCTTACCTCGGGGAAAGAGCTCTGGGGCCAACGTCCTGACTTTC
CASSLPRGKSSGANVLTF
>-|-|TRBV11-2|TRBJ2-6
TGTGCCAGCAGCCCAGGGATTTCTGGGGCCAACGTCCTGACTTTC
CASSPGISGANVLTF
>-|TRBD1|TRBV18|TRBJ1-2
TGTGCCAGCTCAGAGACAGGGGACGGCTACACCTTC
CASSETGDGYTF
>once|-|TRBV6-1|TRBJ1-5
TGTGCCAGCAGTGAAGCGCCGGGAGGGACCAGGCCCCAGCATTTT
CASSEAPGGTRPQHF
>-|-|TRBV11-1|TRBJ1-2
TGTGCCAGCAGTTTACAGTCTAACTATGGCTACACCTTC
CASSLQSNYGYTF
>-|-|TRBV19|TRBJ1-1
TGTGCCAGTACTTCACAAATAAACACTGAAGCTTTCTTT
CASTSQINTEAFF
>few|TRBD2|TRBV2|TRBJ2-1
TGTGCCAGCAATCTAGCGGGATACAATGAGCAGTTCTTC
CASNLAGYNEQFF
>-|TRBD2|TRBV6-6|TRBJ2-7
TGTGCCAGCAGCCCCGGGACTAGCGGGAGTTACGAGCAGTACTTC
CASSPGTSGSYEQYF
>-|-|TRBV11-2|TRBJ2-2
TGTGCCAGCACCCTGGCCGGGACATCGAACACCGGGGAGCTGTTTTTT
CASTLAGTSNTGELFF
>few|-|TRBV5-1|TRBJ2-6
TGCGCCACCAAGGCCGGGATCTCTGGGGCCAACGTCCTGACTTTC
CATKAGISGANVLTF
>few|TRBD2|TRBV27|TRBJ2-7
TGTGCCAGCAGGTCCGGGACTAGCGGGAGACTAGCGCAGTACTTC
CASRSGTSGRLAQYF
>-|-|TRBV9|TRBJ2-5
TGTGCCAGCAGCGTAGATGTTGGCGTGAATCTTCGGGAGACCCAGTACTTC
CASSVDVGVNLRETQYF
>-|TRBD2|TRBV28|TRBJ2-1
TGTGCCAGCAAGAAGCGGGAGGGCCTGACGGGCAATGAGCAGTTCTTC
CASKKREGLTGNEQFF
>few|-|TRBV19|TRBJ1-1
TGTGCCAGTAGGACCCTGAAGACCCTAGAAGCTTTCTTT
CASRTLKTLEAFF
>-|TRBD1|TRBV2|TRBJ1-5
TGTGCCAGCACGGGACAGGGGATCTATCAGCCCCAGCATTTT
CASTGQGIYQPQHF